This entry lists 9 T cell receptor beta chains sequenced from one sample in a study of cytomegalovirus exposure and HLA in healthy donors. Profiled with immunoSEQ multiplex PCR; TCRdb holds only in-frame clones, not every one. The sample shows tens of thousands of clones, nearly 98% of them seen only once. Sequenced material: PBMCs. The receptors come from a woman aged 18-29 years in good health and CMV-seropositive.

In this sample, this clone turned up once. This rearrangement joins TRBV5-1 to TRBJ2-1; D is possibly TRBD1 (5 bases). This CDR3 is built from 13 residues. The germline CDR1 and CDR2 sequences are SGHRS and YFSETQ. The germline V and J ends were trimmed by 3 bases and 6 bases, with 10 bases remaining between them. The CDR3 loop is CASSSLDSNEQFF. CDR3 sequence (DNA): TGCGCCAGCAGCTCCCTCGACAGCAATGAGCAGTTCTTC.

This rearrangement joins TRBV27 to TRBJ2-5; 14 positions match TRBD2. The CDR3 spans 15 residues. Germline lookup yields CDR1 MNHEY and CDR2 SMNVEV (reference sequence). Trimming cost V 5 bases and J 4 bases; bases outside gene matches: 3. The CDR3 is CASSPGLAGGETQYF. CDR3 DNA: TGTGCCAGCAGTCCTGGACTAGCGGGAGGAGAGACCCAGTACTTC.

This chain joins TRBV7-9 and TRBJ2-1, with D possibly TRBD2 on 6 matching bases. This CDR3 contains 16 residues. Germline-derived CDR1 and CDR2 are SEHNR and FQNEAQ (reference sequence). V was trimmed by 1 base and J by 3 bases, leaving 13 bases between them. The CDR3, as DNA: TGTGCCAGCAGCTTAGATAAGCGGGTTGACTACAATGAGCAGTTCTTC. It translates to CASSLDKRVDYNEQFF.

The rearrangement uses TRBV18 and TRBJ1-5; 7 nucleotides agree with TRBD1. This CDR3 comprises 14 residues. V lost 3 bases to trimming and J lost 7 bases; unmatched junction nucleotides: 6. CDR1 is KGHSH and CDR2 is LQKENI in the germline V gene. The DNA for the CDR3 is TGTGCCAGCTCACCTGACAGGGCGGGGCAGCCCCAGCATTTT. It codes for CASSPDRAGQPQHF.

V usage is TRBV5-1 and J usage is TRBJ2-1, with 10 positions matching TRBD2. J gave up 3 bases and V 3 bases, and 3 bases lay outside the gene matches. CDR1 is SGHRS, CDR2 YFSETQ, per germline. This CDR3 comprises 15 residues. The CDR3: CASSSTSGFYNEQFF. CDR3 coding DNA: TGCGCCAGCAGCTCGACTAGCGGGTTCTACAATGAGCAGTTCTTC.

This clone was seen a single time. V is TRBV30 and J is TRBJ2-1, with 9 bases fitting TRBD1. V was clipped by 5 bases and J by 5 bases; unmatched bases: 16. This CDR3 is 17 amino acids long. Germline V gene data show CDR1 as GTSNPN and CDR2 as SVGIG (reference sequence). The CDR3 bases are TGTGCCTGGTGGACAGGGGAGACTAGGGGGGATAACAATGAGCAGTTCTTC. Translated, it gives CAWWTGETRGDNNEQFF.

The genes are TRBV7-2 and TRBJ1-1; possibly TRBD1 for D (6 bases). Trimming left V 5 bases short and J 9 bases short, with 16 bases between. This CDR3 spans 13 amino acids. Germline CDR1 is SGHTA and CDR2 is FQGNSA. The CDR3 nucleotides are TGTGCCAGCAGCCCAGACCAAACAGGGCAAGCTTTCTTT. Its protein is CASSPDQTGQAFF.

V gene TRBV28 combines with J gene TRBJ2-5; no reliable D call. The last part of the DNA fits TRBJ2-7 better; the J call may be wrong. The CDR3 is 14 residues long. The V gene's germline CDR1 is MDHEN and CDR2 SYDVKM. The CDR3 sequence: CASSRLDNSYEQYF. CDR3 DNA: TGTGCCAGCAGTCGGCTCGACAACTCCTACGAGCAGTACTTC.

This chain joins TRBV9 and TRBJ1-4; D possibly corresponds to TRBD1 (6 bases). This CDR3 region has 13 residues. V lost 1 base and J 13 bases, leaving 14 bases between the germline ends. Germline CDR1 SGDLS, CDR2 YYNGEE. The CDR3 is CASSVSTGWPLFF. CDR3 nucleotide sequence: TGTGCCAGCAGCGTATCCACAGGGTGGCCACTGTTTTTT. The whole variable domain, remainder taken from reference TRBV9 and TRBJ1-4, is DSGVTQTPKHLITATGQRVTLRCSPRSGDLSVYWYQQSLDQGLQFLIQYYNGEERAKGNILERFSAQQFPDLHSELNLSSLELGDSALYFCASSVSTGWPLFFGSGTQLSVL.